This is a list of T cell receptor beta chains from one sample in a study of graft-versus-host responses after intestinal transplantation. For these receptors, no antigen is known. This table comes from immunoSEQ multiplex PCR, and its TCRdb copy is limited to in-frame clones, with some not included. The sample has 90,000 to 150,000 clones, 90% to 95% seen once. Sample: unstimulated CD4+ T cells sorted from spleen or lymph node cells, taken before intestinal transplant. These receptors were obtained from a human donor who received an intestinal transplant. Each CDR3 is given with its conserved first and last residue. The D gene is left open where the match is weak. Expanded clones get a size class; other rows say once, few or many, or leave the size out.

TRBJ2-2 | TRBV28 | NA | NA | TGTGCCAGCAGTTTCTCTTTTGGGGCGAACACCGGGGAGCTGTTTTTT | CASSFSFGANTGELFF
TRBJ1-1 | TRBV5-1 | NA | NA | TGCGCCAGCAGCTCCCAGGCGAACACTGAAGCTTTCTTT | CASSSQANTEAFF
TRBJ2-4 | TRBV30 | NA | NA | TGTGCCTGGAGCCGTCCCCTCGCCCGTTTGGCCAAAAACATTCAGTACTTC | CAWSRPLARLAKNIQYF
TRBJ1-5 | TRBV6-5 | NA | NA | TGTGCCAGCAGTTACAACGCCCGGGACGGCCGTCAGCCCCAGCATTTT | CASSYNARDGRQPQHF
TRBJ1-1 | TRBV5-1 | NA | TRBD1 | TGCGCCAGCAGGGACAGGGGGAACACTGAAGCTTTCTTT | CASRDRGNTEAFF
TRBJ1-3 | TRBV5-6 | NA | NA | TGTGCCAGCAGCTTGGGCTTCTCTGGAAACACCATATATTTT | CASSLGFSGNTIYF
TRBJ2-1 | TRBV7-2 | NA | TRBD2 | TGTGCCAGCAGCTCCCAACTAGCGGGAGGGTACAATGAGCAGTTCTTC | CASSSQLAGGYNEQFF
TRBJ1-5 | TRBV28 | NA | NA | TGTGCCAGCTATAGCAATCAGCCCCAGCATTTT | CASYSNQPQHF
TRBJ2-1 | TRBV29-1 | NA | TRBD2 | TGCAGCGTTGTGGGACTACAAACGGGAGCTGAGCAGTTCTTC | CSVVGLQTGAEQFF
TRBJ1-3 | TRBV11-2 | NA | NA | TGTGCCAGCAGCTTTGGTGGGGGCGTGGGAAACACCATATATTTT | CASSFGGGVGNTIYF
TRBJ1-1 | TRBV28 | NA | NA | TGTGCCAGCCTCCTATCAAGCACGTCCGAAGCTTTCTTT | CASLLSSTSEAFF
TRBJ1-4 | TRBV6-5 | NA | NA | TGTGCCAGCAGCGGACAGCATTATGAAAAACTGTTTTTT | CASSGQHYEKLFF
TRBJ2-6 | TRBV7-9 | NA | NA | TGTGCCAGCAGCTTCGACAGGACTGGGGCCAACGTCCTGACTTTC | CASSFDRTGANVLTF
TRBJ2-7 | TRBV6-1 | NA | NA | TGTGCCAGCAGTGAATCGGGTGGCGAGCAGTACTTC | CASSESGGEQYF
TRBJ2-1 | TRBV9 | NA | TRBD2 | TGTGCCAGCAGCGTCACTAGCGGGATGCAGTTCTTC | CASSVTSGMQFF
TRBJ2-7 | TRBV7-9 | once | NA | TGTGCCAGCAGCTCTTTCCTCCGGCCGGGGAACTTC | CASSSFLRPGNF
TRBJ1-2 | TRBV5-4 | NA | NA | TGTGCCAGCAGAGCGGACTATGGCTACACCTTC | CASRADYGYTF
TRBJ2-1 | TRBV7-3 | NA | NA | TGTGCCAGCAGCTCGAGTGGGAATGAGCAGTTCTTC | CASSSSGNEQFF
TRBJ1-4 | TRBV5-1 | NA | TRBD1 | TGCGCCAGCAGCCTTCTTCGACAGGGACGGGGTGAAAAACTGTTTTTT | CASSLLRQGRGEKLFF
TRBJ2-7 | TRBV6-1 | NA | TRBD1 | TGTGCCAGCAGTCCTTCCTTACAGGGGGCCTACGAGCAGTACTTC | CASSPSLQGAYEQYF